This T cell receptor (beta chain) emerged from a study of T cells in localized non-small cell lung cancer (dated by TCRdb to about 2020). In terms of the full investigation: Comparing tumors with uninvolved tumor-adjacent lungs, the study looked at the T cell repertoires of around 250 patients with early-stage NSCLC. The cohort was made up of hundreds of treatment-naive NSCLC patients whose localized lung tumors had been resected. Of the NSCLC patients, 129 were male and roughly 110 were female, and the mean age was around 70 years.

The immunoSEQ Assay was used to sequence TCR beta CDR3 regions from DNA. The authors' pipeline ran thus. To compute T cell density, TCR beta template counts were normalized to usable DNA, which was estimated by amplifying housekeeping genes. Richness was estimated with the preseqR package, extrapolating to 400,000 templates for PBMC samples and 120,000 templates for tissue samples. Clonality was defined by subtracting Pielou's evenness from one. Differential abundance testing on productive amino-acid clonotypes, with a minimum total count of 5 and an alpha of 0.1, was used to identify tissue-enriched TCRs. The Jaccard Index and the Morisita Overlap Index were used to measure repertoire overlap between compartments. GLIPH clustered TCR beta CDR3s with public tetramer-defined viral CDR3s; viral motifs required at least three viral sequences plus V-gene enrichment. What TCRdb holds here is the immuneACCESS table cut down to in-frame rearrangements. Part of the clones is not present; checked against another copy, under half of the missing clones reflect an unresolved V gene, and the others are unexplained. The V and J calls and the clone size are those of that table, but D and trimming were determined from the DNA. In this sample the table shows approximately 3,100 clones, over 25% of which occur a single time. The ten largest clonotypes hold roughly 16% of the sample.

At diagnosis, peripheral blood, uninvolved tumor-adjacent lung and tumor were collected and stored as a combination of fresh-frozen and FFPE material. From the cysteine up to the phenylalanine, the CDR3 has a length of 16 residues. Only CDR3 DNA is held: 48 bases, read in frame from base 1. This clone was seen a handful of times. There is no known antigen for this receptor. No qualities accompany the bases; no much larger clone lies one base away. Study-level results and caveats: Since the design was exploratory, TCR variables were selected using unadjusted p-values with no false-discovery rate correction. A median of 57 of the top 100 tumor clones were detected in paired uninvolved adjacent lung, and around 27 of these tumor clones were also found among the top 100 clones of the paired uninvolved adjacent lung. Multi-region tumor sequencing was not performed, so intratumor heterogeneity could not be excluded. Uninvolved tumor-adjacent lung showed the highest T cell clonality, higher than tumor, which suggests more focused antigenic responses in the adjacent lung. Longer overall survival was associated with higher T cell density in blood, whereas shorter survival was associated with higher clonality in adjacent lung.

Recombination joined TRBV1 with TRBJ1-1. TRBV1 corresponds to a pseudogene. The sample was lung tumor tissue, taken before any cancer treatment. This clonotype was obtained from a man between 40 and 69 years old with stage III lung adenocarcinoma. The nucleotides are TGCGCCAGCAGCCAAGAAACGGGACGTGTCTTAACTGAAGCTTTCTTT. It specifies CASSQETGRVLTEAFF.